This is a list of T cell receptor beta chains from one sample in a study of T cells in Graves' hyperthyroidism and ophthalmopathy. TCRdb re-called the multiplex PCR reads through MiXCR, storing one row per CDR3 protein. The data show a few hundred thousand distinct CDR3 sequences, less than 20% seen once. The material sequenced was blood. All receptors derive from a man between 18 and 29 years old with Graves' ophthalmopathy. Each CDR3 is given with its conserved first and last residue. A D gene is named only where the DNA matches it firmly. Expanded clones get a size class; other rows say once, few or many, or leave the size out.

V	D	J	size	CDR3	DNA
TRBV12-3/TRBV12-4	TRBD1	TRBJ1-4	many	CASRPSRDRGREKLFF	TGTGCCAGCAGACCTTCCCGGGACAGGGGGCGTGAAAAACTGTTTTTT
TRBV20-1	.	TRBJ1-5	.	CSAMVGSPKEPQHF	TGCAGTGCTATGGTCGGCTCCCCGAAGGAGCCCCAGCATTTT
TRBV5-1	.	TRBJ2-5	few	CASSLAGSGAETQYF	TGCGCCAGCAGCTTGGCGGGATCAGGGGCAGAGACCCAGTACTTC
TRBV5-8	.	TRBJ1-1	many	CASSPGGRAGNTEAFF	TGTGCCAGCAGCCCGGGAGGTCGGGCGGGGAACACTGAAGCTTTCTTT
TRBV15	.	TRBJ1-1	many	CATSIGGNMNTEAFF	TGTGCCACCAGCATAGGGGGAAACATGAACACTGAAGCTTTCTTT
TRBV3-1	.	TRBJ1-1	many	CASSQAWDTEAFF	TGTGCCAGCAGCCAAGCTTGGGACACTGAAGCTTTCTTT
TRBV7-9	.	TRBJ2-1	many	CASSPFVEGHEQFF	TGTGCCAGCAGCCCCTTCGTGGAGGGGCATGAGCAGTTCTTC
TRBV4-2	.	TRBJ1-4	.	CASSQSGGELNEKLFF	TGTGCCAGCAGCCAAAGCGGAGGAGAGCTAAATGAAAAACTGTTTTTT
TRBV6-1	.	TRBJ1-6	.	CASSRQISPLHF	TGTGCCAGCAGCCGACAGATTTCACCCCTCCACTTT
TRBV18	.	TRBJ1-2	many	CASSVQGDPRYGYTF	TGTGCCAGCTCCGTCCAGGGCGACCCAAGATATGGCTACACCTTC
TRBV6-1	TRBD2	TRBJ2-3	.	CASSGLAGGLDTQYF	TGTGCCAGCAGTGGGCTAGCGGGGGGGCTGGATACGCAGTATTTT
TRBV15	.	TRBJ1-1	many	CATSRDVSEAFF	TGTGCCACCAGCAGAGATGTTTCGGAAGCTTTCTTT
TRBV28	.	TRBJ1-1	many	CASNSSRGGGNTEAFF	TGTGCCAGCAACTCTTCGAGGGGGGGCGGGAACACTGAAGCTTTCTTT
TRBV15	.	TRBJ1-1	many	CATSRVADSTEAFF	TGTGCCACCAGCAGAGTGGCAGACAGCACTGAAGCTTTCTTT
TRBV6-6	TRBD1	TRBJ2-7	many	CASSYGGQIYEQYF	TGTGCCAGCAGTTACGGGGGACAGATCTACGAGCAGTACTTC
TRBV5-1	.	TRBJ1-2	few	CASSLESGAGARYGYTF	TGCGCCAGCAGCTTGGAGTCAGGGGCCGGGGCTAGATATGGCTACACCTTC
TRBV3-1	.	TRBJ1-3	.	CASSPTRGNTIYF	TGTGCCAGCAGCCCCACCCGTGGAAACACCATATATTTT
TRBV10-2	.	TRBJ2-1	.	CASLNRDPGDEQFF	TGCGCCAGCCTAAACCGGGACCCCGGCGATGAGCAGTTCTTC
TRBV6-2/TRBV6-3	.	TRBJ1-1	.	CASSYSWALEAFF	TGTGCCAGCAGTTACTCATGGGCGCTTGAAGCTTTCTTT
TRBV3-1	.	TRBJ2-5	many	CASSPSPQRQETQYF	TGTGCCAGCAGCCCCTCCCCCCAACGACAAGAGACCCAGTACTTC
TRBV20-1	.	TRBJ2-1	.	CSARVQGKQFF	TGCAGTGCTAGGGTCCAGGGAAAGCAGTTCTTC
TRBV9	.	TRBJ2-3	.	CASSVQWGSTDTQYF	TGTGCCAGCAGCGTCCAGTGGGGGAGCACAGATACGCAGTATTTT
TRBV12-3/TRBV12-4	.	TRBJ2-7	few	CASRLGGPGEQYF	TGTGCCAGCCGCCTCGGGGGCCCCGGAGAGCAGTACTTC
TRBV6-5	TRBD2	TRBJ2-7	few	CASSYSVAGGPNFEQYF	TGTGCCAGCAGTTACTCCGTAGCGGGGGGGCCTAATTTCGAGCAGTACTTC
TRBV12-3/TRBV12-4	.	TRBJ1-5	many	CASRRVGQPQHF	TGTGCCAGCAGACGGGTCGGTCAGCCCCAGCATTTT
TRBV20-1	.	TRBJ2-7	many	CSARGTAWEQYF	TGCAGTGCTCGCGGGACGGCGTGGGAGCAGTACTTC
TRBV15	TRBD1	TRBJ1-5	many	CATSREMGQVNQPQHF	TGTGCCACCAGCAGAGAGATGGGACAGGTCAATCAGCCCCAGCATTTT
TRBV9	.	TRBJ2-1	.	CACSVRGDPYNEQFF	TGTGCCTGCAGCGTTAGGGGGGACCCCTACAATGAGCAGTTCTTC
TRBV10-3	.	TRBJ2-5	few	CAISESMPPGGETQYF	TGTGCCATCAGTGAGTCCATGCCCCCAGGGGGGGAGACCCAGTACTTC
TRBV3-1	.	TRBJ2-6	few	CASSQDPGANVLTF	TGTGCCAGCAGCCAAGATCCCGGGGCCAACGTCCTGACTTTC
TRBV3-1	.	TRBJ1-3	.	CASSLLRDSGNTIYF	TGTGCCAGCAGCTTACTTAGGGACTCTGGAAACACCATATATTTT
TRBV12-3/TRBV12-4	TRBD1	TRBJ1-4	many	CASRRKGQGNEKLFF	TGTGCCAGCAGACGCAAGGGACAGGGAAATGAAAAACTGTTTTTT
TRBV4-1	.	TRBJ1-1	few	CASSQNTFPGSTEAFF	TGCGCCAGCAGCCAGAACACCTTCCCGGGTAGCACTGAAGCTTTCTTT
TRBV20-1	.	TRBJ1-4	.	CSAPPGEGNEKLFF	TGCAGTGCCCCCCCCGGGGAGGGGAATGAAAAACTGTTTTTT
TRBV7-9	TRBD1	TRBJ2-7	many	CASSPWTGDEQYF	TGTGCCAGCAGCCCGTGGACAGGGGACGAGCAGTACTTC